These T cell receptor beta chains were read from a single sample in a study of radiation and T cells in renal cell carcinoma. Produced via immunoSEQ multiplex PCR; TCRdb's table is partial and in-frame only. Of about 130,000 clones listed, more than 70% are singletons. This specimen was blood, taken from a patient whose treatment included radiotherapy and nephrectomy. These receptor sequences come from a woman in her forties or fifties with renal cell carcinoma. CDR3s include the opening cysteine and the closing phenylalanine or tryptophan. Fields, in order: D gene, clone size, V gene, J gene, CDR3 DNA, CDR3 protein. D genes are given only for firm matches. Some rows mark clone size as missing; the rest say once, few, many or name a class of expanded clone.

-	-	TRBV29-1	TRBJ1-2	TGCAGCGTTGCGTTTGAGCGGTGGGGAGGCTACACCTTC	CSVAFERWGGYTF
-	-	TRBV6-1	TRBJ2-3	TGTGCCAGCACCCAGGACTGGACAGCTGAAGGGACGCAGTATTTT	CASTQDWTAEGTQYF
-	-	TRBV4-2	TRBJ2-3	TGTGCCAGCAGCCAAGATGTTTACAGGGACGTCCCAGATACGCAGTATTTT	CASSQDVYRDVPDTQYF
-	-	TRBV5-1	TRBJ1-1	TGCGCCAGCAGCTTGGGCCAGGGATTGAACACTGAAGCTTTCTTT	CASSLGQGLNTEAFF
-	-	TRBV7-2	TRBJ2-5	TGTGCCAGCAGCCCCGGCGGGCTGCGGGAGACCCAGTACTTC	CASSPGGLRETQYF
TRBD1	-	TRBV13	TRBJ2-4	TGTGCCAGCAGCTTTTTTGGGACAGGGGGCCCCAAAAACATTCAGTACTTC	CASSFFGTGGPKNIQYF
-	-	TRBV7-9	TRBJ2-7	TGTGCCAGCAGCTTAGGTATAGGGGAGCGCGAGCAGTACTTC	CASSLGIGEREQYF
-	once	TRBV9	TRBJ1-3	TGTGCCAGCAGCGTAGGGGCAGGCTCAGGAAACACCATATATTTT	CASSVGAGSGNTIYF
-	-	TRBV9	TRBJ2-3	TGTGCCAGCAGCGTAGAGTACGGGGGGCGGGGAGATACGCAGTATTTT	CASSVEYGGRGDTQYF
-	once	TRBV6-5	TRBJ1-1	TGTGCCAGCAGTTCACCGACTGGCCGGAACACTGAAGCTTTCTTT	CASSSPTGRNTEAFF
TRBD1	-	TRBV7-2	TRBJ1-2	TGTGCCAGCAGCTCGCCGGGCGGGACAGGCGAAGGCTACACCTTC	CASSSPGGTGEGYTF
-	-	TRBV19	TRBJ1-6	TGTGCCAGTATGATCGTACATAGAGGGTCACCCCTCCACTTT	CASMIVHRGSPLHF
TRBD1	once	TRBV2	TRBJ2-7	TGTGCCAGCAGTGAAAGATGGACAGGGACTTACGAGCAGTACTTC	CASSERWTGTYEQYF
-	-	TRBV10-3	TRBJ1-2	TGTGCCATCAGTGAGTCGTCTGGCTACACCTTC	CAISESSGYTF
-	-	TRBV4-2	TRBJ1-6	TGTGCCAGCAGCCAAGACAGGGACTCACCCCTCCACTTT	CASSQDRDSPLHF
-	-	TRBV25-1	TRBJ2-3	TGTGCCAGCAGTGAGCCGACAGGGAGGGCAGATACGCAGTATTTT	CASSEPTGRADTQYF
TRBD1	few	TRBV19	TRBJ2-1	TGTGCCAGTAGTGATCAGGGGGACAATGAGCAGTTCTTC	CASSDQGDNEQFF
-	-	TRBV5-5	TRBJ1-2	TGTGCCAGCAGCTCTAACTATGGCTACACCTTC	CASSSNYGYTF
TRBD1	-	TRBV7-9	TRBJ2-5	TGTGCCAGCAGCTTGGGACAGGGGATCCAAGAGACCCAGTACTTC	CASSLGQGIQETQYF
-	-	TRBV12-5	TRBJ1-1	TGTGCTAGTGGGACCGGCACCACTGAAGCTTTCTTT	CASGTGTTEAFF
-	-	TRBV5-4	TRBJ1-1	TGTGCCAGCAGCCCCGGGAGCTCTGAAGCTTTCTTT	CASSPGSSEAFF
-	-	TRBV11-3	TRBJ1-1	TGTGCCAGCAGCTTAGATTATGAGTCAGAAGCTTTCTTT	CASSLDYESEAFF
-	-	TRBV5-1	TRBJ2-3	TGCGCCAGCAGCTCAGGGACTAGCACAGATACGCAGTATTTT	CASSSGTSTDTQYF
-	-	TRBV4-3	TRBJ1-3	TGCGCCAGCAGCCAAGGGATAACGGGGAACACCATATATTTT	CASSQGITGNTIYF
-	-	TRBV5-4	TRBJ2-2	TGTGCCAGCAGCTTGGATTTGCTAGAGGGGAACACCGGGGAGCTGTTTTTT	CASSLDLLEGNTGELFF
-	-	TRBV7-2	TRBJ1-2	TGTGCCAGCAGCCAGGCGGGCGCTGACTATGGCTACACCTTC	CASSQAGADYGYTF
-	-	TRBV29-1	TRBJ2-7	TGCAGCGCATCAACAGGGAACTACGAGCAGTACTTC	CSASTGNYEQYF
-	-	TRBV6-5	TRBJ2-1	TGTGCCAGCAGAAGAAGATTAAGCTCCTACAATGAGCAGTTCTTC	CASRRRLSSYNEQFF
-	-	TRBV6-4	TRBJ2-6	TGTGCCAGCAACCTCCGGGTACAAATAAGCTCTGGGGCCAACGTCCTGACTTTC	CASNLRVQISSGANVLTF
-	few	TRBV29-1	TRBJ1-1	TGCAGCGTTGCCGGAGACCCCAATCCCCCCCTCTTT	CSVAGDPNPPLF
-	-	TRBV11-1	TRBJ2-2	TGTGCCAGCAGCTCCCCTTCGCTCATTAGGACCGGGGAGCTGTTTTTT	CASSSPSLIRTGELFF
-	-	TRBV11-1	TRBJ2-4	TGTGCCAGCAGCTCCCCGGGGAACATTCAGTACTTC	CASSSPGNIQYF
-	-	TRBV7-6	TRBJ1-6	TGTGCCAGCAGCTACAGGGAGAAGGATTCACCCCTCCACTTT	CASSYREKDSPLHF
-	-	TRBV9	TRBJ1-2	TGTGCCAGCAGCCCCCTCGGGGCGCCAAACTATGGCTACACCTTC	CASSPLGAPNYGYTF
-	-	TRBV7-9	TRBJ2-7	TGTGCCAGCAACGCGGGGATCAGTATCGACGAGCAGTACTTC	CASNAGISIDEQYF
-	-	TRBV15	TRBJ1-4	TGTGCCACCAGCAGAGATCTGGGTGAAAAACTGTTTTTT	CATSRDLGEKLFF
-	-	TRBV4-3	TRBJ1-4	TGCGCCAGCAGCCAAGATTGGGCGGTTTGGGAAAAACTGTTTTTT	CASSQDWAVWEKLFF
-	-	TRBV7-8	TRBJ2-2	TGTGCCAGCAGCTTAAGGACCGTGACCGGGGAGCTGTTTTTT	CASSLRTVTGELFF
TRBD1	-	TRBV5-1	TRBJ2-3	TGCGCCAGCAGCTCCGGACAGGGGACAGATACGCAGTATTTT	CASSSGQGTDTQYF
-	-	TRBV7-7	TRBJ2-5	TGTGCTAGCAGCTTATCTGGTGGCCAAGAGACCCAGTACTTC	CASSLSGGQETQYF
-	once	TRBV7-8	TRBJ1-1	TGTGCCAGCAGCTTCTGGGCGGACAGGAACACTGAAGCTTTCTTT	CASSFWADRNTEAFF
TRBD1	-	TRBV30	TRBJ2-5	TGTGCCTGGAGTGACTACAGGGGTCAAGAGACCCAGTACTTC	CAWSDYRGQETQYF
TRBD1	-	TRBV6-5	TRBJ2-3	TGTGCCAGCAGTTCGCCTCAGGGGGCGGCGACAGATACGCAGTATTTT	CASSSPQGAATDTQYF
-	-	TRBV7-9	TRBJ2-1	TGTGCCAGCAGCTTAGCGCTGGTAGTGTGGGGGAGCTCCTACAATGAGCAGTTCTTC	CASSLALVVWGSSYNEQFF
TRBD1	-	TRBV25-1	TRBJ1-2	TGTGCCGCCGGGACAGGCTATGGCTACACCTTC	CAAGTGYGYTF
-	-	TRBV7-8	TRBJ2-1	TGTGCCAGCAGCTTAGACGGCGGGAATGAGCAGTTCTTC	CASSLDGGNEQFF
-	-	TRBV28	TRBJ2-7	TGTGCCAGCAGTACCCTGAGCTCCTACGAGCAGTACTTC	CASSTLSSYEQYF
TRBD2	-	TRBV2	TRBJ2-3	TGTGCCACCCCGGCTAAGGGCGGGGGGCTAACAGATACGCAGTATTTT	CATPAKGGGLTDTQYF
TRBD2	-	TRBV7-8	TRBJ2-7	TGTGCCAGCAGCTTACAAGGGAGGGCGGGGAACTACGAGCAGTACTTC	CASSLQGRAGNYEQYF
TRBD1	-	TRBV7-8	TRBJ1-5	TGTGCCAGCAGCATGAGTGGACAGGGGTTTCAGCCCCAGCATTTT	CASSMSGQGFQPQHF
-	-	TRBV5-1	TRBJ2-3	TGCGCCAGCAACAATCTCAACACAGATACGCAGTATTTT	CASNNLNTDTQYF
TRBD1	-	TRBV2	TRBJ2-7	TGTGCCAGCAGAACAGGGGGCGCGAACGAGCAGTACTTC	CASRTGGANEQYF
-	-	TRBV7-3	TRBJ1-1	TGTGCCAGCAGCTTAGGGGGAGGGACTGAAGCTTTCTTT	CASSLGGGTEAFF
-	few	TRBV7-9	TRBJ2-5	TGTGCCAGCAGCCCCAGGGTATCGACCCAGTACTTC	CASSPRVSTQYF
TRBD2	-	TRBV5-1	TRBJ2-5	TGCGCCAGCAGCTTTACTAGCGGGGGTAACCGAGAGACCCAGTACTTC	CASSFTSGGNRETQYF